The 26 T cell receptor beta chains reported below all come from one sample, sequenced in a study of T cells in Graves' hyperthyroidism and ophthalmopathy. The CDR3 regions of TCR beta were amplified from RNA transcripts. First-round RT-PCR of the TCR CDR3 relied on the HTBI primer set. Using its own MiXCR run on the multiplex PCR reads, TCRdb lists one record per CDR3 protein. The data contain 300,000 to 450,000 distinct CDR3 sequences, approximately 15% of them singletons. The source material was blood. These TCRs come from a woman between 55 and 75 years old with Graves' hyperthyroidism.

Of note for this clonotype: This may come from a read error, since a much larger clone is one base off. The chain links TRBV6-2 or TRBV6-3 to TRBJ2-4, with 9 bases lining up with TRBD2. CDR1 and CDR2 (germline): MNHEY, SVGEGT. This CDR3 region has 20 residues. Unmatched junction bases numbered 16, after V lost 4 bases and J lost 0 bases. In nucleotides, the CDR3 is TGTGCCAGCAGTTCCCTTGGTGGCGGGAGGGAGCATAGAGCCAAAAACATTCAGTACTTC. Translating gives CASSSLGGGREHRAKNIQYF.

This clonotype was recorded many times. The chain employs TRBV6-2 or TRBV6-3 and TRBJ1-1; weak D call: TRBD1 (6 bases). Trimming removed 6 bases at V and 9 bases at J, with 14 bases between. CDR1 MNHEY and CDR2 SVGEGT come from the germline V gene. The CDR3 runs to 12 residues. The CDR3: CASRGQRLKAFF. CDR3 DNA sequence: TGTGCCAGCAGAGGACAGCGGTTAAAAGCTTTCTTT.

This clonotype was seen at least ten times. The CDR3 protein is CASSLGAGVWETQYF. CDR3 in DNA: TGTGCCAGCAGTTTAGGGGCGGGAGTTTGGGAGACCCAGTACTTC. The gene calls are TRBV12-3 or TRBV12-4 and TRBJ2-5, with TRBD2 matching over 7 bases. Trimming at V came to 1 base and at J to 5 bases, leaving 7 bases not matched to a gene. The CDR3 runs to 15 residues.

This clonotype was recorded at least ten times. The chain is built from TRBV7-9 and TRBJ1-2; D may be TRBD1 (6 bases). The CDR3 length is 15 residues. Trimming left V 5 bases short and J 2 bases short, with 15 bases between. CDR1 is SEHNR and CDR2 is FQNEAQ in the germline V gene (reference sequence). The CDR3 DNA sequence: TGTGCCAGCAGCGGACGGCCCAGGGGCAACTATGGCTACACCTTC. It codes for CASSGRPRGNYGYTF. The full variable domain, its missing parts supplied by reference TRBV7-9 and TRBJ1-2, is DTGVSQNPRHKITKRGQNVTFRCDPISEHNRLYWYRQTLGQGPEFLTYFQNEAQLEKSRLLSDRFSAERPKGSFSTLEIQRTEQGDSAMYLCASSGRPRGNYGYTFGSGTRLTVV.

This clonotype was detected ten times or more. This sequence joins TRBV13 and TRBJ2-3, with D possibly called TRBD1 or TRBD2 (6 bases each). The CDR3 totals 14 residues. With 4 bases removed from V and 6 bases from J, the gap between germline ends came to 14 bases. Per the germline V gene, CDR1 is PRHDT and CDR2 is FYEKMQ (reference sequence). CDR3 DNA sequence: TGTGCCAGCAGCTCGGGGGCAGAGGGGGATACGCAGTATTTT. Encoded protein: CASSSGAEGDTQYF.

Many counts were recorded for this clonotype. The chain has TRBV6-1 and TRBJ2-1; the D is unclear. Trimming removed 6 bases at V and 0 bases at J, with 15 bases between. Germline V CDR1 and CDR2: MNHNS, SASEGT. The CDR3 covers 16 residues. This CDR3 is CASRRPTRSSYNEQFF. The CDR3, as DNA: TGTGCCAGCAGGCGACCGACACGTAGCTCCTACAATGAGCAGTTCTTC.

This clonotype was counted ten times or more. J is TRBJ2-2 and V is TRBV2; no clear D gene. Germline CDR1 SNHLY, CDR2 FYNNEI. This CDR3 has 14 amino acids. V lost 1 base, J lost 4 bases, and 7 bases lay in between. The CDR3 loop is CASSEVKGTGELFF. In DNA form, the CDR3 reads TGTGCCAGCAGTGAAGTGAAGGGCACCGGGGAGCTGTTTTTT.

The chain links TRBV11-2 to TRBJ2-5, with 11 bases aligning to TRBD2. This CDR3 contains 16 residues. Germline loops: CDR1 SGHAT, CDR2 FQNNGV. V was pared by 0 bases and J by 4 bases, with 4 bases of the junction left unmatched. The CDR3 protein is CASSLDPGLAAETQYF. The CDR3 DNA reads as TGTGCCAGCAGCTTAGATCCGGGACTAGCGGCAGAGACCCAGTACTTC. Full variable domain (missing parts from reference TRBV11-2 and TRBJ2-5): EAGVAQSPRYKIIEKRQSVAFWCNPISGHATLYWYQQILGQGPKLLIQFQNNGVVDDSQLPKDRFSAERLKGVDSTLKIQPAKLEDSAVYLCASSLDPGLAAETQYFGPGTRLLVL.

The table lists this clonotype with many counts. The chain carries TRBV18 and TRBJ1-1, with a tentative D call TRBD1 (5 bases). The germline V gene has CDR1 KGHSH and CDR2 LQKENI. V was shortened by 1 base and J by 2 bases, with 11 bases between the two germline ends. The CDR3 has 15 residues. The CDR3: CASSPRQGINTEAFF. CDR3 DNA sequence: TGTGCCAGCTCACCACGCCAGGGAATAAACACTGAAGCTTTCTTT.

This clonotype was recorded a few times. One end of the junction is discordant with germline, which a read error may explain. The V gene is TRBV7-9, the J gene TRBJ2-1, with D maybe TRBD2 (6 bases). Germline V CDR1 and CDR2: SEHNR, FQNEAQ (reference sequence). The CDR3 has 16 amino acids. CDR3 region: CASNLMAGPSYNEQFF. The CDR3 bases are TGTGCCAGCAACTTAATGGCGGGACCCTCCTACAATGAGCAGTTCTTC.

In this sample, this clonotype turned up many times. The chain employs TRBV24-1 and TRBJ2-1; D might be TRBD2 (5 bases). CDR3 length equals 12 residues. V lost 3 bases and J 10 bases, leaving 9 bases between the germline ends. Per the germline V gene, CDR1 is KGHDR and CDR2 is SFDVKD. The CDR3 is CATSDVWREQFF. In nucleotides, the CDR3 is TGTGCCACCAGTGATGTATGGAGGGAGCAGTTCTTC.

This clonotype was counted a few times. The chain links TRBV20-1 to TRBJ2-6; tentatively, D is TRBD2 (6 bases). CDR3 length equals 16 residues. V was shortened by 1 base and J by 1 base, with 11 bases between the two germline ends. Germline V gene sequence: CDR1 DFQATT, CDR2 SNEGSKA (reference sequence). In nucleotides, the CDR3 is TGCAGTGCTAGAGTGGGGGGTGGGTCTGGGGCCAACGTCCTGACTTTC. It is translated as CSARVGGGSGANVLTF.

This clonotype came up many times. The J gene is TRBJ1-1, the V gene TRBV29-1; unclear D gene. The CDR3 loop spans 12 amino acids. V was trimmed by 6 bases and J by 2 bases, leaving 10 bases between them. Germline V CDR1 and CDR2: SQVTM, ANQGSEA. The CDR3 is CSVRHGNTEAFF. The CDR3 region has the DNA TGCAGCGTACGTCACGGAAACACTGAAGCTTTCTTT. Using reference TRBV29-1 and TRBJ1-1 for the parts outside the CDR3, the full variable domain is SAVISQKPSRDICQRGTSLTIQCQVDSQVTMMFWYRQQPGQSLTLIATANQGSEATYESGFVIDKFPISRPNLTFSTLTVSNMSPEDSSIYLCSVRHGNTEAFFGQGTRLTVV.

The CDR3 sequence is CASSSLAGLGDTQYF. The CDR3 bases are TGTGCCAGCAGTTCCCTAGCGGGACTGGGAGATACGCAGTATTTT. The rearrangement links TRBV28 to TRBJ2-3; 9 positions match TRBD2. Germline V gene sequence: CDR1 MDHEN, CDR2 SYDVKM. The CDR3 extends over 15 amino acids. V trimming: 4 bases; J trimming: 5 bases; junction bases outside the gene matches: 7.

In its sample, this clonotype was seen many times. The chain combines TRBV6-1 with TRBJ2-2; maybe TRBD1 (6 bases). V was shortened by 2 bases and J by 0 bases, with 10 bases between the two germline ends. This CDR3 has 16 residues. Germline-derived CDR1 and CDR2 are MNHNS and SASEGT. In DNA, the CDR3 is TGTGCCAGCAGTGAATTGGACAGAGCGAACACCGGGGAGCTGTTTTTT. It is translated as CASSELDRANTGELFF.

This clonotype was detected a few times. The chain's CDR3 is CASSLPGAREKLFF. In DNA, the CDR3 is TGTGCCAGCAGTTTGCCAGGGGCGAGGGAAAAACTGTTTTTT. The chain joins TRBV12-3 or TRBV12-4 to TRBJ1-4, with a possible D match to TRBD1 (6 bases). Trimming took 3 bases from V and 8 from J, leaving 13 bases between them. CDR3 length: 14 amino acids.

This clonotype has at least ten counts. V and J are TRBV24-1 and TRBJ2-7, with TRBD1 as a possible D gene (6 bases). Germline values: CDR1 KGHDR, CDR2 SFDVKD. This CDR3 has 13 amino acids. V shed 4 bases and J shed 7 bases, with 13 bases lying between them. CDR3 loop: CATSDKGEKEQYF. For the CDR3, the DNA is TGTGCCACCAGTGACAAGGGGGAGAAAGAGCAGTACTTC.

This clonotype was counted once. A much bigger clone sits one base away, suggesting this may be a read error. The chain recombines TRBV7-9 with TRBJ2-4; 9 nucleotides line up with TRBD1. This CDR3 comprises 17 residues. V trimming: 5 bases; J trimming: 0 bases; junction bases outside the gene matches: 8. In germline, CDR1 is SEHNR, CDR2 FQNEAQ (reference sequence). The CDR3 DNA is TGTGCCAGCAGCAGAGACACAGGGGGCCGAGCCAAAAACATTCAGTACTTC. Its translation: CASSRDTGGRAKNIQYF.

This clonotype was seen repeatedly, ten times or more. This sequence joins TRBV2 and TRBJ1-2, with D uncertain. V dropped 1 base and J dropped 4 bases, with 10 bases sitting between them. The CDR3 sequence is 14 residues long. Germline V gene lookup returns CDR1 SNHLY and CDR2 FYNNEI. The chain's CDR3 is CASSEGIGSYGYTF. CDR3 nucleotide sequence: TGTGCCAGCAGTGAAGGGATAGGGAGCTATGGCTACACCTTC.

There are a few counts of this clonotype. This chain connects TRBV7-9 to TRBJ2-7; 8 nucleotides match TRBD2. Germline V CDR1 and CDR2: SEHNR, FQNEAQ (reference sequence). V shed 1 base and J 3 bases; nucleotides not matched to a gene: 17. The CDR3 loop spans 19 amino acids. The CDR3: CASSLVGRETGLVFYEQYF. CDR3 DNA sequence: TGTGCCAGCAGCTTAGTCGGCAGGGAGACGGGACTAGTTTTCTACGAGCAGTACTTC. Combining the CDR3 with reference TRBV7-9 and TRBJ2-7 gives the whole variable domain DTGVSQNPRHKITKRGQNVTFRCDPISEHNRLYWYRQTLGQGPEFLTYFQNEAQLEKSRLLSDRFSAERPKGSFSTLEIQRTEQGDSAMYLCASSLVGRETGLVFYEQYFGPGTRLTVT.

This clonotype was observed a handful of times. This rearrangement joins TRBV4-1 to TRBJ1-2; TRBD1 matches 9 bases. Trimming at V came to 2 bases and at J to 4 bases, leaving 5 bases not matched to a gene. The CDR3 consists of 15 residues. From germline, CDR1 is MGHRA and CDR2 YSYEKL. CDR3 amino acids: CASSQPGQGVYGYTF. The CDR3 DNA reads as TGCGCCAGCAGCCAACCGGGACAGGGTGTCTATGGCTACACCTTC.

This clonotype occurred many times. V is TRBV3-1 and J is TRBJ1-6; D might be TRBD1 (5 bases). Deletions cut 1 base from V and 7 bases from J, with 11 bases between. The CDR3 sequence is 15 residues long. CDR1 is LGHDT and CDR2 is YNNKEL in the germline V gene (reference sequence). DNA of the CDR3: TGTGCCAGCAGCCAAGGTGGGGCAGGGAATTCACCCCTCCACTTT. The encoded protein is CASSQGGAGNSPLHF.

This chain joins TRBV5-1 and TRBJ2-3; the D is unclear. Trimming left V 0 bases short and J 2 bases short, with 13 bases between. Germline lookup yields CDR1 SGHRS and CDR2 YFSETQ. This CDR3 region has 16 residues. The CDR3 loop reads CASSLGPSRATDTQYF. CDR3 coding DNA: TGCGCCAGCAGCTTGGGGCCCTCAAGGGCCACAGATACGCAGTATTTT.

This clonotype was picked up many times. This rearrangement joins TRBV7-8 to TRBJ2-1, with 13 positions matching TRBD2. CDR1 and CDR2 from the germline V gene are SGHVS and FQNEAQ. This CDR3 has 16 residues. The trim removed 6 bases at V and 4 bases at J, leaving 6 bases unmatched. The CDR3 bases are TGTGCCAGCAGACTTGGACTAGCGGGAGTTTACAATGAGCAGTTCTTC. This sequence encodes CASRLGLAGVYNEQFF.

This clonotype was detected ten times or more. A junction end diverges from the germline sequence, so it may reflect a read error. The CDR3 protein is CASSLGAGGHKEQFF. The CDR3 region has the DNA TGTGCCAGCAGCTTGGGGGCGGGAGGGCACAAAGAGCAGTTCTTC. This chain uses TRBV7-9 with TRBJ2-1, with 9 bases aligning to TRBD2. The length of the CDR3 is 15 residues. CDR1 and CDR2 from the germline V gene are SEHNR and FQNEAQ (reference sequence).

This chain links TRBV7-9 with TRBJ1-4, with D tentatively TRBD1 (6 bases). The CDR3 loop spans 14 amino acids. Germline-derived CDR1 and CDR2 are SEHNR and FQNEAQ (reference sequence). Deletions cut 5 bases from V and 6 bases from J, with 13 bases between. This chain's CDR3 is CASSPDRWDEKLFF. In DNA, the CDR3 is TGTGCCAGCAGCCCCGACAGGTGGGATGAAAAACTGTTTTTT.